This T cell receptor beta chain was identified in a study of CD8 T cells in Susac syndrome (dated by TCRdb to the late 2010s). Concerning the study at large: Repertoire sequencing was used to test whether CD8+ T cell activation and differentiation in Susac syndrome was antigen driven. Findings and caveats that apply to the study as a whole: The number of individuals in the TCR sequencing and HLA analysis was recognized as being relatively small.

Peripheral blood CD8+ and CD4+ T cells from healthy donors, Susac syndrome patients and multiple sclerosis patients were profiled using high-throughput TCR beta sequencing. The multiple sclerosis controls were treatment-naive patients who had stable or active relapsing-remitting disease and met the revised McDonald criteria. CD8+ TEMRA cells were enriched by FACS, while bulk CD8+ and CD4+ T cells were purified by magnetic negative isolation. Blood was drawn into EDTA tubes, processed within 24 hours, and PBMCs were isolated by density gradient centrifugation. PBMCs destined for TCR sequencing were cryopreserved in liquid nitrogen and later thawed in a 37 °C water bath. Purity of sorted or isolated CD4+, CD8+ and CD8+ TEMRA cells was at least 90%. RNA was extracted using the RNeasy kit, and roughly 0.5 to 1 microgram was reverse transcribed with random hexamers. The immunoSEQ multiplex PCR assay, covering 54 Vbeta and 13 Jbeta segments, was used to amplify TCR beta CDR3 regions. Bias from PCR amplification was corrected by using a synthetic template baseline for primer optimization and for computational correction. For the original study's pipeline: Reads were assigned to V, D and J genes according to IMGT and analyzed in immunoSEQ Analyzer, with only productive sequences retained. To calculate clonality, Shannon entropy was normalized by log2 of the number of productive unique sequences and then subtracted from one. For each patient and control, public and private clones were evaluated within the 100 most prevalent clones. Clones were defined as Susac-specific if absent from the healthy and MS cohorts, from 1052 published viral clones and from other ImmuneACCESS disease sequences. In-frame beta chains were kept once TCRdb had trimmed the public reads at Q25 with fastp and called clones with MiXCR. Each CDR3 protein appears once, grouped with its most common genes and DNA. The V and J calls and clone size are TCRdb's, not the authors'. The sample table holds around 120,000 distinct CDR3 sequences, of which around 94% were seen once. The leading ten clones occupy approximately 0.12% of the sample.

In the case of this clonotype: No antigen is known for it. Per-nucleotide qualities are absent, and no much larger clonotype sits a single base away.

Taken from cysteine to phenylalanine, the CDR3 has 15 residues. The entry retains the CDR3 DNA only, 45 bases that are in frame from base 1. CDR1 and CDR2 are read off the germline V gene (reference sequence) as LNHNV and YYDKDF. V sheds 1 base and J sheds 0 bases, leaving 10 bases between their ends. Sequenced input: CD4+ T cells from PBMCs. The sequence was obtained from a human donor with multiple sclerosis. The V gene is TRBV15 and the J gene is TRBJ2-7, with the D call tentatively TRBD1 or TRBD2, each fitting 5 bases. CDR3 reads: CATSRVPGTSYEQYF. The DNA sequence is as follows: TGTGCCACCAGCAGAGTTCCGGGGACCTCCTACGAGCAGTACTTC.